Described below is a single T cell receptor (beta chain) sequence and its context. Only a few counts were recorded for this clonotype. Which antigen it targets is not known. Within one base of it there is no much larger clone, and no base qualities were kept. In the germline V gene, CDR1 corresponds to MNHEY and CDR2 to SVGEGT. V is clipped by 5 bases and J by 0 bases, and the sequence between their germline boundaries is 16 bases long. The CDR3 covers 16 residues, taking in both the cysteine and the phenylalanine. The DNA shown is the 48-base CDR3, in frame from base 1. The meaning of the sample's treatment or condition label: roughly nine-day PBMC culture with coronavirus spike peptide pools or control peptides (ViraFEST assay). The study used the ViraFEST assay, which expanded antigen-specific T cells with peptide pools and then identified expanded clonotypes by TCR sequencing. The convalescent patients' positive SARS-CoV-2 PCR tests were from March to December 2020, which was before the Alpha, Beta and Delta variants emerged in the United States. Approximately 1.8 million PBMCs per well were cultured in IMDM with roughly 5.2% human AB serum and approximately 9.8 IU/ml IL-2, plus 10 ug/ml peptide pools. On days 3 and 7, half of the culture medium was replaced with fresh IL-2-containing medium. Once the cells had been in culture for 10 days, the EasySep CD4+ T cell isolation kit was used to isolate CD4+ T cells by negative selection. Ficoll-Paque Plus gradient centrifugation was used to isolate PBMCs from whole blood, and the isolated PBMCs were then either used fresh or cryopreserved at -140C. Triplicate wells were generally used for each culture condition.

This sample was included in a study of vaccination and CD4 T cells after COVID-19 (dated by TCRdb to between 2021 and 2024). For the study in its entirety: Convalescent patients had a positive SARS-CoV-2 result on nasal swab PCR, and of these patients, several had mild disease and one had severe disease. The convalescent cohort included six males and four females, with two Hispanic individuals, seven Caucasians, two Asians and one multiracial person. Each participant got two doses of either the Pfizer-BioNTech BNT162b2 vaccine (n=8) or the Moderna mRNA-1273 vaccine (n=2). Post-COVID blood samples were collected from convalescent patients a median of around 100 days after diagnosis, with a range of roughly 30 to 161 days. The time from the second vaccine dose to post-vaccine blood sampling had a median of roughly 70 days and ranged from about 14 to 250 days. Overlapping spike peptide pools from SARS-CoV-2 and from the common cold coronaviruses HCoV-NL63, HCoV-OC43 and HCoV-229E were used as culture stimuli. Control cultures received a CEFX viral epitope pool as the positive control, an HIV-1 Nef peptide pool as the negative control, or no peptide. In roughly 11 COVID-19 convalescent patients and a few infection-naive healthy vaccine recipients, the spike-specific CD4+ TCR repertoire before mRNA vaccination was compared with the repertoire after mRNA vaccination.

The receptor library was made with PCR. TCR sequencing of DNA from cultured CD4+ T cells used the Oncomine TCR Beta short-read assay at the Johns Hopkins FTIC core. The QIAamp micro DNA kit was used to extract genomic DNA from the cultured CD4+ T cells. Oncomine TCR Beta libraries from cultured CD4+ T cells were pooled using unique dual indexes and sequenced on an Illumina iSeq 100. The authors' pipeline ran thus. Non-productive sequences were removed, and CDR3s not starting with C, not ending with F or W, or shorter than 7 amino acids were discarded. Antigen-specific clonotypes were identified using the MANAFEST web application through comparison of peptide-stimulated wells with reference and other culture wells. To be called positive, a clone needed an FDR below 0.05, an odds ratio above 5, and a productive frequency above 0.1% in at least two of three replicate wells. A clonotype counted as cross-reactive if it showed significant expansion both in the SARS-CoV-2 spike wells and in at least one common cold coronavirus spike condition. Levenshtein distances (stringdist) and unrooted phylogenetic trees (ape) in R version 3.6.1 were used to assess CDR3 homology. The public sequencing data were trimmed at Q25 with fastp and processed into clonotypes with MiXCR by TCRdb, which kept only in-frame beta chains. Merged by CDR3 protein, the rows form single entries marked with the most common genes and DNA. TCRdb, not the original authors, processed these V and J calls. The table for this sample lists around 7,800 distinct CDR3 sequences; about 54% of them were counted only once. Approximately 32% of the sample is taken by the ten largest.

The full study reports these points: In convalescent patients, a median approximately 90% of post-vaccine SARS-CoV-2-reactive clones were detected only after vaccination, suggesting vaccine-specific priming. Of the vaccine-specific clones in convalescent patients, 304 of 307, or nearly all, reacted only to SARS-CoV-2 spike and did not cross-react with common cold coronaviruses. The median number of SARS-CoV-2-reactive clonotypes rose from around 20 after infection to approximately 41 after vaccination, but the change was not significant. Only a relatively small number of convalescent patients were included in the study, and early timepoints following natural infection were not analyzed.

The rearrangement joined TRBV6-2 or TRBV6-3 to TRBJ1-1, with a weak D call of TRBD1 (6 bases match). This clonotype was sampled from a human donor who had recovered from COVID-19. The sample comprised CD4+ T cells from blood, cultured in vitro. The DNA reads as follows: TGTGCCAGCAGTGAGGGGGGGGGAAGGATGAACACTGAAGCTTTCTTT. Protein translation: CASSEGGGRMNTEAFF.